This T cell receptor (beta chain) was identified during a study of shared clonotypes between healthy human individuals. The protocol was immunoSEQ multiplex PCR, while the TCRdb copy is restricted to in-frame clones and leaves out a portion. The sample contains 2 million to 2.5 million clones, 85% to 95% of which appear only once. The sample comprised naive CD4+ T cells from PBMCs. Noted subset: CD45RA+ positively selected. This receptor was taken from a young man in good health. Some clones in this sample may be carry-over from other donors' samples.

In DNA, the CDR3 is TGTGCCAGCAGCCCCGCCTTAGGTGCTAGCACAGATACGCAGTATTTT. This codes for CASSPALGASTDTQYF. The rearrangement joins TRBV5-4 to TRBJ2-3; D gene ambiguous. The ends were cut back, 4 bases at V and 0 bases at J, with 15 bases in the middle. Per the germline V gene, CDR1 is SGHNT and CDR2 is YYREEE (reference sequence). The CDR3 loop spans 16 amino acids. The full variable domain, its missing parts supplied by reference TRBV5-4 and TRBJ2-3, is ETGVTQSPTHLIKTRGQQVTLRCSSQSGHNTVSWYQQALGQGPQFIFQYYREEENGRGNFPPRFSGLQFPNYSSELNVNALELDDSALYLCASSPALGASTDTQYFGPGTRLTVL.